This T cell receptor beta chain stems from a study of blood T cell repertoires in COVID-19. Some clones are missing from TCRdb's copy, which holds only in-frame ones; the method was immunoSEQ multiplex PCR. The sample lists about 380,000 clones; about 90% were seen once. The CDR3 spans 13 residues. V dropped 2 bases and J dropped 6 bases, with 9 bases sitting between them. CDR1 and CDR2 from the germline V gene are LGHDT and YNNKEL (reference sequence). The sample consisted of peripheral blood. The clonotype comes from a man aged 35-49 years with acute or convalescent COVID-19. V and J are TRBV3-1 (or the pseudogene TRBV3-2) and TRBJ2-3; maybe TRBD1 (6 bases). CDR3 coding DNA: TGTGCCAGCAGCCAAAACAGGGTGGATACGCAGTATTTT. It translates to CASSQNRVDTQYF.